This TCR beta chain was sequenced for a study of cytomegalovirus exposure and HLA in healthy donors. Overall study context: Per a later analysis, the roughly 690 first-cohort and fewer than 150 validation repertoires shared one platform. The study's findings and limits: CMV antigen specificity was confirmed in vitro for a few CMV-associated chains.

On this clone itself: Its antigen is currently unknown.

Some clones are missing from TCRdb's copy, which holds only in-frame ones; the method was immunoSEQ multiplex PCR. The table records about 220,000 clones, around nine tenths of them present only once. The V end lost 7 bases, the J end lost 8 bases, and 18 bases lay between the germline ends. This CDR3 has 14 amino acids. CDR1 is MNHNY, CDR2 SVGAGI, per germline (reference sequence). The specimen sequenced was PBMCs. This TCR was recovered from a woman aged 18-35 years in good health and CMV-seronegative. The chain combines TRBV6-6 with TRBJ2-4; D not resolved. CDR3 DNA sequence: TGTGCCAGCACCCAGAGCAGGTCTAAGGACATTCAGTACTTC. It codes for CASTQSRSKDIQYF.